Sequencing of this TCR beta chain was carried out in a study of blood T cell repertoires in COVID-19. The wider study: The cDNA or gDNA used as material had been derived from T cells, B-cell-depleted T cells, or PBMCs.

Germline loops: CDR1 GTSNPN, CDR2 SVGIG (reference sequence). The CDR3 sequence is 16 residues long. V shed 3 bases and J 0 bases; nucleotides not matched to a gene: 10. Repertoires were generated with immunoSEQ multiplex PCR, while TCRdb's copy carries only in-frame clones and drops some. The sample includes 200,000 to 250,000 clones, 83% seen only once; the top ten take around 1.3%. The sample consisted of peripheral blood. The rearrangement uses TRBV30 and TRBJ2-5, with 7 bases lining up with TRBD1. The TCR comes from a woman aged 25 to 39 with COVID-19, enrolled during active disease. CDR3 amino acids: CAWRRLGQTYQETQYF. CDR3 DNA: TGTGCCTGGAGACGATTGGGACAGACGTACCAAGAGACCCAGTACTTC.